This is a list of T cell receptor beta chains from one sample in a study of T cells in Graves' hyperthyroidism and ophthalmopathy. TCRdb used MiXCR to reprocess the multiplex PCR reads, holding one entry per CDR3 protein. Of approximately 430,000 distinct CDR3 sequences listed, 15% to 19% are singletons. The sample comprised blood. These receptors originate from a young woman with Graves' hyperthyroidism. Both conserved end residues are part of each CDR3. D genes are given only for firm matches. Size tells how often a clone was seen (once, few, many) or the class of an expanded clone, and some rows leave it out.

J gene: TRBJ2-7; clone size: once; V gene: TRBV7-2; D gene: -; CDR3 DNA: TGTGCCAGCAGCGTAACGACAGGCCACGAGCAGTACTTC; CDR3 protein: CASSVTTGHEQYF
J gene: TRBJ2-6; clone size: -; V gene: TRBV2; D gene: -; CDR3 DNA: TGTGCCAGCAGTGAAGCGCTTAGGGACGTCTTATCCTCTGGGGCCAACGTCCTGACTTTC; CDR3 protein: CASSEALRDVLSSGANVLTF
J gene: TRBJ1-2; clone size: many; V gene: TRBV9; D gene: -; CDR3 DNA: TGTGCCAGCAGCGCGAGCCGGGACATCAGGGGCTACACCTTC; CDR3 protein: CASSASRDIRGYTF
J gene: TRBJ1-1; clone size: many; V gene: TRBV11-1; D gene: -; CDR3 DNA: TGTGCCAGCAGCTTATCTTACGACAGAGTGAACACTGAAGCTTTCTTT; CDR3 protein: CASSLSYDRVNTEAFF
J gene: TRBJ2-7; clone size: many; V gene: TRBV6-1; D gene: -; CDR3 DNA: TGTGCCAGCAGTGAATGGAACGAGCAGTACTTC; CDR3 protein: CASSEWNEQYF
J gene: TRBJ1-6; clone size: many; V gene: TRBV12-3/TRBV12-4; D gene: TRBD1; CDR3 DNA: TGTGCCAGCAGTCCATCCTCGACAGGGAGCAATTCACCCCTCCACTTT; CDR3 protein: CASSPSSTGSNSPLHF
J gene: TRBJ2-1; clone size: many; V gene: TRBV20-1; D gene: TRBD2; CDR3 DNA: TGCAGTGGGGGGGGGGAGCGCCTCAATGAGCAGTTCTTC; CDR3 protein: CSGGGERLNEQFF
J gene: TRBJ2-1; clone size: -; V gene: TRBV12-3/TRBV12-4; D gene: TRBD1; CDR3 DNA: TGTGCCAGCAGTCGGACAGGGTTGGATGATGAGCAGTTCTTC; CDR3 protein: CASSRTGLDDEQFF
J gene: TRBJ2-7; clone size: many; V gene: TRBV12-3/TRBV12-4; D gene: TRBD1; CDR3 DNA: TGTGCCAGCAGTACAGGGGGCCTCTCCTACGAGCAGTACTTC; CDR3 protein: CASSTGGLSYEQYF
J gene: TRBJ2-2; clone size: many; V gene: TRBV12-3/TRBV12-4; D gene: TRBD2; CDR3 DNA: TGTGCCAGCACCCCGACTAGCGGCCCCGGGGAGCTGTTTTTT; CDR3 protein: CASTPTSGPGELFF
J gene: TRBJ2-6; clone size: -; V gene: TRBV2; D gene: TRBD1; CDR3 DNA: TGTGCCAGCATGTGGGGACAGAATTTCCCTGGGGCCAACGTCCTGACTTTC; CDR3 protein: CASMWGQNFPGANVLTF
J gene: TRBJ2-1; clone size: -; V gene: TRBV11-2; D gene: TRBD2; CDR3 DNA: TGTGCCAGCAGCCAGTTAGGTGGGACTAGCGGGAGGTTTGGCTACAATGAGCAGTTCTTC; CDR3 protein: CASSQLGGTSGRFGYNEQFF
J gene: TRBJ2-7; clone size: few; V gene: TRBV5-5; D gene: -; CDR3 DNA: TGTGCCAGCAGCCGCAGGGTAGAGTCCTACGAGCAGTACTTC; CDR3 protein: CASSRRVESYEQYF
J gene: TRBJ2-3; clone size: many; V gene: TRBV27; D gene: -; CDR3 DNA: TGTGCCAGCAGTCCCGGCGGGCGGCCACCTAGCACAGATACGCAGTATTTT; CDR3 protein: CASSPGGRPPSTDTQYF
J gene: TRBJ2-3; clone size: many; V gene: TRBV12-3/TRBV12-4; D gene: TRBD2; CDR3 DNA: TGTGCCAGCACCTTTTTAAGACTAGCGGGAGTGGAAGATACGCAGTATTTT; CDR3 protein: CASTFLRLAGVEDTQYF
J gene: TRBJ2-3; clone size: many; V gene: TRBV20-1; D gene: -; CDR3 DNA: TGCAGTGCGCAACTACCTGAAACGTGGAGCACAGATACGCAGTATTTT; CDR3 protein: CSAQLPETWSTDTQYF
J gene: TRBJ2-7; clone size: many; V gene: TRBV27; D gene: -; CDR3 DNA: TGTGCCAGCAGTTTACAGGGGCTAGGTTCCTACGAGCAGTACTTC; CDR3 protein: CASSLQGLGSYEQYF
J gene: TRBJ1-2; clone size: many; V gene: TRBV2; D gene: -; CDR3 DNA: TGTGCCAGCAGTGTGCAGGGCCACTATGGCTACACCTTC; CDR3 protein: CASSVQGHYGYTF
J gene: TRBJ2-7; clone size: many; V gene: TRBV19; D gene: TRBD1; CDR3 DNA: TGTGCCAGTAGTACCTCCGGGACAGGGCGGGACGAGCAGTACTTC; CDR3 protein: CASSTSGTGRDEQYF
J gene: TRBJ2-2; clone size: -; V gene: TRBV20-1; D gene: -; CDR3 DNA: TGCAGAAAAGGGGTCCCGGGATCGGCCGGGGAGCTGTTTTTT; CDR3 protein: CRKGVPGSAGELFF
J gene: TRBJ2-5; clone size: many; V gene: TRBV20-1; D gene: TRBD2; CDR3 DNA: TGCAGTATTCCTAGCGGGAGTGGCCAAGAGACCCAGTACTTC; CDR3 protein: CSIPSGSGQETQYF
J gene: TRBJ2-5; clone size: few; V gene: TRBV19; D gene: -; CDR3 DNA: TGTGCCAGTAGTATGGGGGGGGCCGAGACCCAGTACTTC; CDR3 protein: CASSMGGAETQYF
J gene: TRBJ2-5; clone size: many; V gene: TRBV13; D gene: -; CDR3 DNA: TGTGCCAGCAGCTTGAAGGAAGAGACCCAGTACTTC; CDR3 protein: CASSLKEETQYF
J gene: TRBJ2-7; clone size: -; V gene: TRBV28; D gene: TRBD2; CDR3 DNA: TGTGCCAGCAGTGGGGCGGGGGGCGCATACGAGCAGTACTTC; CDR3 protein: CASSGAGGAYEQYF
J gene: TRBJ1-5; clone size: many; V gene: TRBV27; D gene: -; CDR3 DNA: TGTGCCAGCAGTTCAAACCGAGAGGGACCCAAGCATTTT; CDR3 protein: CASSSNREGPKHF
J gene: TRBJ2-1; clone size: many; V gene: TRBV6-1; D gene: -; CDR3 DNA: TGTGCCAGCAGCCTTAGCTGGAATGAGCAGTTCTTC; CDR3 protein: CASSLSWNEQFF
J gene: TRBJ2-1; clone size: many; V gene: TRBV29-1; D gene: -; CDR3 DNA: TGCAGCGTTGTGAGCCCAGGCTATGAGCAGTTCTTC; CDR3 protein: CSVVSPGYEQFF
J gene: TRBJ2-7; clone size: many; V gene: TRBV27; D gene: TRBD1; CDR3 DNA: TGTGCCAGCAGTTCAACAGGGGGCGCGAACGAGCAGTACTTC; CDR3 protein: CASSSTGGANEQYF
J gene: TRBJ2-7; clone size: many; V gene: TRBV28; D gene: -; CDR3 DNA: TGTGCCAGCGGCTCAATCGGGGACAAATACGAGCAGTACTTC; CDR3 protein: CASGSIGDKYEQYF
J gene: TRBJ2-7; clone size: -; V gene: TRBV20-1; D gene: TRBD1; CDR3 DNA: TGCAGTGCTAGTGGACAGGCCGGCTACGAGCAGTACTTC; CDR3 protein: CSASGQAGYEQYF